These 25 T cell receptor beta chains originate from one sample sequenced in a study of PD-L1 blockade in urothelial cancer. Sequencing used immunoSEQ multiplex PCR; TCRdb keeps in-frame clones, though not all of them. The repertoire holds 70,000 or so clones, less than 90% seen once, with 4% to 6% in the top ten. Material: PBMCs, obtained around atezolizumab (anti-PD-L1) treatment. These TCRs come from a man between 65 and 79 years old with urothelial cancer.

The chain has TRBV10-3 and TRBJ2-7, with TRBD2 matching 8 bases. J lost 2 bases, V lost 3 bases, and 3 bases had no gene match. Germline-derived CDR1 and CDR2 are ENHRY and SYGVKD. The CDR3 has 14 amino acids. This CDR3 is CAISDPGGTYEQYF. In DNA, the CDR3 is TGTGCCATCAGTGACCCGGGAGGGACCTACGAGCAGTACTTC.

The rearrangement joins TRBV5-6 to TRBJ2-2, with 8 bases matching TRBD1. The CDR3 has 15 residues. Germline values: CDR1 SGHDT, CDR2 YYEEEE. V was clipped by 2 bases and J by 1 base; unmatched bases: 1. The CDR3, as DNA: TGTGCCAGCAGCTTTGGGACAGGGAACACCGGGGAGCTGTTTTTT. It encodes CASSFGTGNTGELFF.

The chain recombines TRBV29-1 with TRBJ2-3; tentative D call: TRBD1 (6 bases). The germline CDR1 and CDR2 sequences are SQVTM and ANQGSEA. The V end was cut by 7 bases, the J end by 3 bases, with 14 bases between. The CDR3 runs to 13 residues. This chain's CDR3 is CSDHRDFTDTQYF. The CDR3 nucleotides read TGCAGCGACCACAGGGATTTTACAGATACGCAGTATTTT.

This chain joins TRBV13 and TRBJ2-2, with TRBD1 matching 7 bases. The CDR3 contains 15 residues. Germline V gene lookup returns CDR1 PRHDT and CDR2 FYEKMQ (reference sequence). V gave up 5 bases and J gave up 0 bases; unmatched junction bases: 3. CDR3 loop: CASSPQGANTGELFF. In DNA form, the CDR3 reads TGTGCCAGCAGCCCGCAGGGGGCGAACACCGGGGAGCTGTTTTTT.

This rearrangement joins TRBV5-1 to TRBJ1-5, with 8 bases aligning to TRBD1. CDR3 size: 15 residues. V shed 4 bases and J 4 bases; nucleotides not matched to a gene: 7. Germline values: CDR1 SGHRS, CDR2 YFSETQ. The DNA of the CDR3 is TGCGCCAGCAGCGACGGGACAGGCCAAAATCAGCCCCAGCATTTT. Translating gives CASSDGTGQNQPQHF.

This chain joins TRBV5-1 and TRBJ2-5; TRBD2 matches at 11 bases. The CDR3 extends over 13 amino acids. Per the germline V gene, CDR1 is SGHRS and CDR2 is YFSETQ. With 2 bases clipped from V and 8 bases from J, the junction kept 2 bases outside the gene matches. The CDR3 loop is CASSLTSGRTQYF. The CDR3 coding sequence is TGCGCCAGCAGCTTAACTAGCGGGAGAACCCAGTACTTC.

The chain joins TRBV27 to TRBJ2-7, with 8 bases lining up with TRBD1. The CDR3 length is 15 residues. Germline V gene lookup returns CDR1 MNHEY and CDR2 SMNVEV (reference sequence). The V and J ends lost 7 bases and 5 bases, in that order; junction bases with no gene match: 13. The CDR3 bases are TGTGCCAGCAATCGGACAGGGACAATCATCCACGAGCAGTACTTC. Residues: CASNRTGTIIHEQYF.

This clone has a handful of counts. This rearrangement joins TRBV19 to TRBJ2-1, with a tentative D call TRBD2 (6 bases). The CDR3 runs 14 residues. The V gene's germline CDR1 is LNHDA and CDR2 SQIVND (reference sequence). With 8 bases removed from V and 9 bases from J, the gap between germline ends came to 20 bases. The CDR3 DNA reads TGTGCCAGTTCCCCGAGGGCGGACGGGAGTGAGCAGTTCTTC. It encodes CASSPRADGSEQFF.

The DNA for the CDR3 is TGTGCCAGCAGCCCAAGGGGGATGGGGACCTACGAGCAGTACTTC. Amino acids: CASSPRGMGTYEQYF. This chain connects TRBV9 to TRBJ2-7; D might be TRBD1 (6 bases). CDR1 is SGDLS and CDR2 is YYNGEE in the germline V gene. V shed 4 bases and J shed 2 bases, with 16 bases lying between them. This CDR3 region has 15 residues.

J is TRBJ2-7 and V is TRBV6-5; 13 bases align to TRBD2. The CDR3 runs 15 residues. Germline assignment: CDR1 MNHEY and CDR2 SVGAGI. V was clipped by 6 bases and J by 0 bases; unmatched bases: 2. The CDR3 sequence: CASSRLAGGSYEQYF. The CDR3 DNA follows: TGTGCCAGCAGCCGACTAGCGGGGGGCTCCTACGAGCAGTACTTC.

The V gene is TRBV6-1, the J gene TRBJ2-1; D perhaps matches TRBD1 (6 bases). This CDR3 region has 15 residues. V was clipped by 7 bases and J by 0 bases, with 13 bases between them. Germline V gene data show CDR1 as MNHNS and CDR2 as SASEGT. CDR3 in amino acids: CASTQGTSSYNEQFF. CDR3 sequence (DNA): TGTGCCAGCACCCAGGGGACGAGCTCCTACAATGAGCAGTTCTTC.

This chain links TRBV28 with TRBJ1-1, with 8 bases lining up with TRBD1. CDR1 and CDR2 (germline): MDHEN, SYDVKM. There are 14 residues in the CDR3. The V and J ends lost 4 bases and 5 bases, in that order; junction bases with no gene match: 6. The CDR3 is CASSSQGARTEAFF. The CDR3 nucleotides read TGTGCCAGCAGTTCGCAGGGGGCGCGTACTGAAGCTTTCTTT.

This chain joins TRBV7-2 and TRBJ2-1; 7 bases are shared with TRBD2. This CDR3 comprises 14 residues. Germline assignment: CDR1 SGHTA and CDR2 FQGNSA. V lost 3 bases and J lost 8; bases outside the gene matches: 7. The CDR3 protein is CASSLGRAAHEQFF. CDR3 DNA: TGTGCCAGCAGCTTGGGGAGGGCCGCCCATGAGCAGTTCTTC.

The chain links TRBV13 to TRBJ2-1; no firm D call. In germline, CDR1 is PRHDT, CDR2 FYEKMQ (reference sequence). Trimming stripped 4 bases from V and 4 bases from J, with 8 bases between. The CDR3 covers 13 residues. Here the CDR3 DNA reads TGTGCCAGCAGCTGGAGACGGTACAATGAGCAGTTCTTC. This encodes CASSWRRYNEQFF.

The chain recombines TRBV7-6 with TRBJ2-1, with a possible D match to TRBD1 (6 bases). The CDR3 totals 15 residues. Trimming removed 2 bases from V and 0 bases from J, with 8 bases in between. Germline values: CDR1 SGHVS, CDR2 FNYEAQ. CDR3 region: CASSLQQGSYNEQFF. Here the CDR3 DNA reads TGTGCCAGCAGCTTACAACAGGGCTCCTACAATGAGCAGTTCTTC.

The chain combines TRBV5-1 with TRBJ2-3; 9 bases map to TRBD2. The germline V gene encodes CDR1 SGHRS and CDR2 YFSETQ. V shed 0 bases, J shed 1 base, and the junction held 6 bases outside the gene matches. CDR3 size: 17 residues. This CDR3 is CASSLVAGGPGTDTQYF. As DNA, the CDR3 is TGCGCCAGCAGCTTGGTGGCGGGAGGGCCGGGCACAGATACGCAGTATTTT.

The V and J genes are TRBV27 and TRBJ2-7; D is perhaps TRBD1 (6 bases). Trimming took 8 bases from V and 2 from J, leaving 10 bases between them. Germline V CDR1 and CDR2: MNHEY, SMNVEV (reference sequence). The CDR3 sequence is 12 residues long. The CDR3, as DNA: TGTGCCAGCGGACAGTCCGCCTACGAGCAGTACTTC. It encodes CASGQSAYEQYF.

The genes are TRBV5-6 and TRBJ2-1; TRBD2 matches at 11 bases. The CDR3 has 15 residues. The trim removed 5 bases at V and 8 bases at J, leaving 9 bases unmatched. Germline V gene lookup returns CDR1 SGHDT and CDR2 YYEEEE. DNA of the CDR3: TGTGCCAGCAGTCCGACTAGCGGGATACCCCATGAGCAGTTCTTC. It is translated as CASSPTSGIPHEQFF.

The rearrangement uses TRBV19 and TRBJ2-5; 9 bases agree with TRBD1. The germline gives CDR1 LNHDA, CDR2 SQIVND (reference sequence). The length of the CDR3 is 16 residues. V shed 3 bases, J shed 5 bases, and the junction held 10 bases outside the gene matches. CDR3 bases: TGTGCCAGTAGTATTCGTCCCGGGACAGGGTCGGAGACCCAGTACTTC. Its protein product is CASSIRPGTGSETQYF.

The chain has TRBV19 and TRBJ2-3, with 8 bases matching TRBD2. Per the germline V gene, CDR1 is LNHDA and CDR2 is SQIVND (reference sequence). With V trimmed by 6 bases and J by 4 bases, 9 bases remained unmatched. The CDR3 is 15 residues long. This CDR3 reads CASRDQREISDTQYF. The CDR3 DNA reads as TGTGCCAGTAGGGACCAGCGGGAGATTTCAGATACGCAGTATTTT.

The chain combines TRBV5-1 with TRBJ2-6; 7 bases fit TRBD1. Unmatched junction bases numbered 11, after V lost 7 bases and J lost 1 base. CDR3 length equals 17 residues. Germline V lookup: CDR1 SGHRS, CDR2 YFSETQ. The CDR3 region has the DNA TGCGCCAGCGGAGTACAGGGGATGGGTTCTGGGGCCAACGTCCTGACTTTC. It translates to CASGVQGMGSGANVLTF.

The chain uses TRBV7-3 and TRBJ2-3, with 11 bases that match TRBD1. CDR1 and CDR2 (germline): SGHTA, FQGTGA. Trimming took 4 bases from V and 2 from J; bases not matched to a gene: 8. The CDR3 runs to 17 residues. The CDR3 DNA reads as TGTGCCAGCAGCTCTACCGGGACAGGGGGATCCACAGATACGCAGTATTTT. It is translated as CASSSTGTGGSTDTQYF.

In DNA form, the CDR3 reads TGTGCCAGCTCACCAGGGGGAGGAGAGACCCAGTACTTC. Protein sequence: CASSPGGGETQYF. The chain joins TRBV18 to TRBJ2-5; possibly TRBD2 for D (6 bases). V was clipped by 2 bases and J by 4 bases, with 8 bases between them. In germline, CDR1 is KGHSH, CDR2 LQKENI. The CDR3 totals 13 residues.

The chain is built from TRBV7-9 and TRBJ2-3; D is perhaps TRBD2 (5 bases). This CDR3 spans 16 amino acids. Trimming took off 0 bases at V and 3 bases at J, with 13 bases between the two ends. Germline V gene lookup returns CDR1 SEHNR and CDR2 FQNEAQ (reference sequence). This chain's CDR3 is CASSLALAGWTDTQYF. CDR3 nucleotide sequence: TGTGCCAGCAGCTTAGCGTTGGCGGGTTGGACAGATACGCAGTATTTT.

The chain combines TRBV6-5 with TRBJ2-5; TRBD1 might be the D (5 bases). In germline, CDR1 is MNHEY, CDR2 SVGAGI. V lost 6 bases, J lost 5 bases, and 19 bases lay in between. The CDR3 spans 15 residues. Here the CDR3 reads CASRPTDGPSETQYF. CDR3 nucleotides: TGTGCCAGCAGGCCGACAGACGGACCAAGTGAGACCCAGTACTTC.